This T cell receptor beta chain appears in the sequencing data of a study of blood T cell repertoires in COVID-19. This CDR3 is built from 15 residues. Per germline, CDR1 MDHEN and CDR2 SYDVKM. The V end lost 3 bases, the J end lost 1 base, and 10 bases lay between the germline ends. Participants spanned ages about 18 to 100 years and resided in about two dozen US areas. Measured with immunoSEQ multiplex PCR; TCRdb has only the in-frame clones, and not every one. This repertoire shows about 240,000 clones, over 80% found once; its top ten account for 2.5% to 3%. The rearrangement joins TRBV28 to TRBJ1-5, with D perhaps matching TRBD1 (5 bases). The sample comprised PBMCs or T cells enriched from blood (not recorded which). The origin of this receptor is a woman in her twenties or thirties with acute COVID-19. CDR3 in DNA: TGTGCCAGCAGTTTTAACGACAGAAGCAATCAGCCCCAGCATTTT. Translation: CASSFNDRSNQPQHF.